The 9 T cell receptor beta chains reported below all come from one sample, sequenced in a study of human T cells and chemical hapten exposure. A single record per CDR3 protein comes from TCRdb applying MiXCR to the RACE reads. This sample has about 82,000 distinct CDR3 sequences, with less than 8.5% found just once. The time point is: patch test 2, 6 weeks after DPC sensitization. Treatment reported: therapeutic diphenylcyclopropenone sensitization with weekly scalp DPC. Sequencing used whole blood, obtained in connection with sensitization to the hapten diphenylcyclopropenone (DPC). The receptors were sampled from a woman aged 25-40 years with alopecia areata. Some clones in this sample may be carry-over from other donors' samples.

Points on this clonotype: This could be a read error, since a much larger clone is one nucleotide away. The chain combines TRBV5-5 with TRBJ1-1; D ambiguous. The CDR3 is made up of 15 amino acids. Germline values: CDR1 SGHKS, CDR2 YYEKEE (reference sequence). In DNA form, the CDR3 reads TGTACCAGCAGCAACGGACGGATTATGAACACTGAAGCTTTCTTT. Translated, it gives CTSSNGRIMNTEAFF.

This clonotype was observed many times. This chain links TRBV27 with TRBJ2-1, with 8 bases that match TRBD2. With 7 bases clipped from V and 6 bases from J, the junction kept 11 bases outside the gene matches. CDR1 is MNHEY and CDR2 is SMNVEV in the germline V gene (reference sequence). CDR3 length: 15 amino acids. The CDR3: CASTAPSGGRNEQFF. Written as DNA, the CDR3 is TGTGCCAGCACTGCCCCCAGCGGGGGTCGCAATGAGCAGTTCTTC.

The chain links TRBV5-6 to TRBJ1-2; D is possibly TRBD1 (5 bases). Trimming left V 0 bases short and J 4 bases short, with 19 bases between. This CDR3 is built from 17 residues. CDR1 SGHDT and CDR2 YYEEEE come from the germline V gene. The DNA for the CDR3 is TGTGCCAGCAGCTTGGTTAATGATAGGAACAGGATCTATGGCTACACCTTC. Protein sequence: CASSLVNDRNRIYGYTF.

This clonotype was seen at least ten times. The chain combines TRBV6-5 with TRBJ2-6; no clear D gene. V was pared by 1 base and J by 0 bases, with 7 bases between. The germline gives CDR1 MNHEY, CDR2 SVGAGI. The CDR3 totals 16 residues. CDR3: CASSYLSDSGANVLTF. The CDR3 coding sequence is TGTGCCAGCAGTTACTTATCGGACTCTGGGGCCAACGTCCTGACTTTC.

About this clonotype: A much more abundant neighbour one base away suggests this may be a read error. This chain joins TRBV10-3 and TRBJ2-1, with TRBD2 matching 7 bases. The CDR3 sequence is 15 residues long. Trimming cost V 10 bases and J 0 bases; bases outside gene matches: 9. Germline V CDR1 and CDR2: ENHRY, SYGVKD. The CDR3: CATIEQRGSYNEQFF. The CDR3 nucleotides read TGTGCCACCATAGAACAGCGGGGCTCCTACAATGAGCAGTTCTTC.

In the case of this clonotype: This may stem from a read error, because a much larger clone lies one nucleotide away. V usage is TRBV27 and J usage is TRBJ1-1; D remains ambiguous. Germline assignment: CDR1 MNHEY and CDR2 SMNVEV (reference sequence). The CDR3 is made up of 14 amino acids. The CDR3 DNA follows: TGTGCCAGCAGTAAAGGCAGTCTGAACACTGAAGCTCTCTTT. Amino acids: CASSKGSLNTEALF.

This clonotype has just a few counts. The V call is TRBV6-6, the J call TRBJ1-2; possible D gene TRBD1, 5 bases. This CDR3 is built from 14 residues. Deletions cut 6 bases from V and 4 bases from J, with 15 bases between. Germline CDR1 MNHNY, CDR2 SVGAGI (reference sequence). CDR3 region: CASSRQGDRYGYTF. Written as DNA, the CDR3 is TGTGCCAGCAGCCGCCAGGGAGATCGCTATGGCTACACCTTC.

In this sample, this clonotype turned up many times. This chain connects TRBV7-2 to TRBJ2-5; possibly TRBD1 for D (6 bases). Trimming pared 2 bases from V and 3 bases from J, leaving 13 bases between. Germline lookup yields CDR1 SGHTA and CDR2 FQGNSA. The CDR3 spans 15 residues. CDR3 protein: CASSLMGRGKETQYF. For the CDR3, the DNA is TGTGCCAGCAGCTTAATGGGTAGGGGGAAAGAGACCCAGTACTTC.

The sample holds a few counts of this clonotype. The V and J genes are TRBV20-1 and TRBJ2-5; 7 bases match TRBD2. Trimming took 4 bases from V and 5 from J; bases not matched to a gene: 7. The length of the CDR3 is 13 residues. The germline gives CDR1 DFQATT, CDR2 SNEGSKA (reference sequence). The CDR3 reads CSANDGGKETQYF. The CDR3, as DNA: TGCAGTGCTAACGACGGGGGGAAGGAGACCCAGTACTTC.